One T cell receptor beta chain is described in this entry. Its antigen is not identified. This record belongs to a study of shared clonotypes between healthy human individuals. This CDR3 spans 16 amino acids. Trimming left V 4 bases short and J 0 bases short, with 11 bases between. The germline V gene encodes CDR1 SGHRS and CDR2 YFSETQ. Sequenced by immunoSEQ multiplex PCR; TCRdb stores in-frame clones only, minus some. The sample has 200,000 to 250,000 clones, over 60% seen once; the top ten hold 11%. Partitioning of CD4+ cells yielded a CD45RA+ naive subset and a CD45RA-negative memory subset. Study-wide results and limits: Roughly 5% was the fraction of naive CD4 clonotypes found shared across a few donors. Generation probabilities of non-shared clonotypes were lower (relative to those shared by all four donors).

Sample: memory CD4+ T cells sorted from blood. This sample's subset: CD45RA-negative fraction. This sequence joins TRBV5-1 and TRBJ2-6, with TRBD1 as a possible D gene (5 bases). The source is a young man in good health. CDR3 sequence (DNA): TGCGCCAGCAGCGTTTACGACAGCTCTGGGGCCAACGTCCTGACTTTC. This translates into CASSVYDSSGANVLTF.